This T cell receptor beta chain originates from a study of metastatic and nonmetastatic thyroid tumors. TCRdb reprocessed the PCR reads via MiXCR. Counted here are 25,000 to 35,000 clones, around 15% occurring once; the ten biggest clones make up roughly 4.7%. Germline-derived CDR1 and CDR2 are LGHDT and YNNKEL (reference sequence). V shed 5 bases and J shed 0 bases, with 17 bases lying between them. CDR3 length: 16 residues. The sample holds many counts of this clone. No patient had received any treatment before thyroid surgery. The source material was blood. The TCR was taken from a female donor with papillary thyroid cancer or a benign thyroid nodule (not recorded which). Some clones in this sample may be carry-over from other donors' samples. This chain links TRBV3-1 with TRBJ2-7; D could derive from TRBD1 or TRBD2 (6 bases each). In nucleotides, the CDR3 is TGTGCCAGCAGCTGGGGGGCGGGCCAGAACTCCTACGAGCAGTACTTC. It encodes CASSWGAGQNSYEQYF.